This is a list of T cell receptor beta chains from one sample in a study of blood T cell repertoires in COVID-19. TCRdb's copy holds only in-frame clones and misses some; the assay was immunoSEQ multiplex PCR. The data show about 130,000 clones, roughly 83% seen once. Sequencing was done on a sample of PBMCs or T cells enriched from blood (not recorded which). The source of these receptors is a man aged 50 or older who had recovered from COVID-19. Both conserved end residues are part of each CDR3. A D gene is named only where the DNA matches it firmly.

j_call d_call v_call cdr3_aa
TRBJ1-4 TRBD1 TRBV4-3 CASSHRTGRWLFF
TRBJ2-3 - TRBV7-9 CASSLTHWGGGTDTQYF
TRBJ2-3 - TRBV12-2 CASRLDSSGTSGEGATDTQYF
TRBJ2-2 TRBD1 TRBV5-1 CASSGTVTGELFF
TRBJ1-3 - TRBV29-1 CSVDGGGNTIYF
TRBJ2-7 - TRBV5-4 CASSLGLDIYEQYF
TRBJ2-7 TRBD1 TRBV4-2 CASSPRTGFYEQYF
TRBJ2-1 TRBD1 TRBV5-4 CASSPGQGRDEQFF
TRBJ2-1 TRBD2 TRBV9 CASSFSGESYNEQFF
TRBJ1-1 - TRBV6-5 CASRGQNLNTEAFF
TRBJ1-4 TRBD1 TRBV4-1 CASSQGQGTNEKLFF
TRBJ1-2 - TRBV5-4 CASSLEGFDYGYTF
TRBJ1-6 - TRBV11-2 CASGSSYNSPLHF
TRBJ1-1 - TRBV5-1 CASSPPAGDTEAFF
TRBJ1-5 - TRBV28 CASRTDPPQHF
TRBJ1-6 - TRBV19 CASTSGGARNSPLHF
TRBJ2-2 TRBD2 TRBV9 CASSPGTSGGANTGELFF
TRBJ1-1 TRBD1 TRBV14 CASSLERQGTSFF
TRBJ1-4 - TRBV9 CASSVADRLNEKLFF
TRBJ2-1 - TRBV7-8 CASSLGLDRSNEQFF
TRBJ2-7 TRBD1 TRBV6-4 CASTHGTGDTYEQYF
TRBJ2-7 - TRBV9 CASSPDYREQYF
TRBJ2-5 TRBD2 TRBV27 CASSPGTTKETQYF
TRBJ1-6 TRBD1 TRBV7-2 CASSFRDSGSPLHF
TRBJ2-5 TRBD2 TRBV3-1/TRBV3-2 CASSPPGGFTEETQYF
TRBJ2-1 - TRBV20-1 CSASYSQSSEQFF
TRBJ1-2 TRBD1 TRBV7-8 CASSKDRDYGYTF
TRBJ1-2 - TRBV5-1 CASSPKGDYGYTF
TRBJ2-7 TRBD1 TRBV18 CASSQGQSYEQYF
TRBJ1-5 TRBD1 TRBV9 CASSVGDRGLEQPQHF
TRBJ2-6 - TRBV5-6 CASSLVQSGANVLTF
TRBJ1-1 TRBD1 TRBV18 CASSPGTGMNTEAFF
TRBJ2-4 TRBD2 TRBV27 CASSSTSGGAKNIQYF
TRBJ2-3 - TRBV5-1 CASSPGGTDTQYF
TRBJ2-3 TRBD2 TRBV19 CASSIGLAGTTQYF
TRBJ2-3 - TRBV3-1/TRBV3-2 CASSQVRPGGYF
TRBJ2-1 TRBD2 TRBV4-3 CASSQGSGESYNEQFF
TRBJ1-1 - TRBV29-1 CSGRYSWAPEAFF
TRBJ2-3 - TRBV27 CASRYRDSTDTQYF
TRBJ1-6 - TRBV4-2 CASSQGQDSSYNSPLHF
TRBJ1-1 TRBD1 TRBV5-1 CASSTDRGRDTEAFF
TRBJ1-4 TRBD1 TRBV27 CASSLSGGRLATNEKLFF
TRBJ2-5 TRBD1 TRBV24-1 CATSDIRTGGETQYF
TRBJ2-3 - TRBV6-5 CASSYNKYTDTQYF
TRBJ1-1 - TRBV3-1/TRBV3-2 CASSQERGYAFF
TRBJ1-1 - TRBV30 CAWVSAFF
TRBJ2-7 TRBD2 TRBV19 CASSGSGAYLYEQYF
TRBJ2-1 - TRBV25-1 CASSKTAGYNEQFF
TRBJ1-1 TRBD1 TRBV7-9 CASSRQGNTEAFF
TRBJ1-4 TRBD1 TRBV9 CASSPSGGANEKLFF
TRBJ2-7 - TRBV3-1/TRBV3-2 CASTPGLQYEQYF
TRBJ2-7 TRBD1 TRBV7-2 CASGDRGRYEQYF
TRBJ2-1 - TRBV4-2 CASSQAGLANEQFF
TRBJ2-5 - TRBV18 CASSPMYSQETQYF